The rows below give T cell receptor beta chains drawn from one sample of a study of shared clonotypes between healthy human individuals. The repertoire was sequenced with immunoSEQ multiplex PCR; TCRdb's copy has only in-frame clones and lacks some. The repertoire holds millions of clones, with just over 90% as singletons. The sample comprised naive CD4+ T cells from PBMCs. The receptors were sampled from a man between 18 and 35 years old in good health. Some clones in this sample may be carry-over from other donors' samples. The CDR3 runs from the conserved cysteine through the conserved F or W. A D gene is named only where the DNA matches it firmly. Clone size appears in some rows only: once, few, many, or a class for an expanded clone.

j_call: TRBJ2-3
d_call: .
v_call: TRBV9
clone_size: .
cdr3_aa: CASSPLGAASTDTQYF
cdr3_nt: TGTGCCAGCAGCCCCCTTGGGGCAGCTAGCACAGATACGCAGTATTTT

j_call: TRBJ2-7
d_call: TRBD2
v_call: TRBV10-3
clone_size: .
cdr3_aa: CAIGRYEAGAIHEQYF
cdr3_nt: TGTGCCATCGGAAGGTACGAGGCGGGAGCCATTCATGAGCAGTACTTC

j_call: TRBJ2-3
d_call: .
v_call: TRBV19
clone_size: .
cdr3_aa: CASSLEGPDTQYF
cdr3_nt: TGTGCCAGTTCCCTGGAGGGTCCAGATACGCAGTATTTT

j_call: TRBJ2-1
d_call: .
v_call: TRBV7-2
clone_size: .
cdr3_aa: CASSLRVVEQFF
cdr3_nt: TGTGCCAGCAGCCTCCGGGTAGTTGAGCAGTTCTTC

j_call: TRBJ2-5
d_call: .
v_call: TRBV28
clone_size: .
cdr3_aa: CASHGAGAQGLTQYF
cdr3_nt: TGTGCCAGCCACGGAGCTGGGGCCCAGGGGCTGACCCAGTACTTC

j_call: TRBJ1-2
d_call: .
v_call: TRBV28
clone_size: .
cdr3_aa: CASSLAGLDGYTF
cdr3_nt: TGTGCCAGCAGTTTAGCAGGGCTTGATGGCTACACCTTC

j_call: TRBJ2-1
d_call: TRBD2
v_call: TRBV29-1
clone_size: few
cdr3_aa: CSAGLTSGSEQFF
cdr3_nt: TGCAGCGCGGGGCTGACTAGCGGGAGTGAGCAGTTCTTC

j_call: TRBJ2-7
d_call: .
v_call: TRBV28
clone_size: .
cdr3_aa: CASSLRGLEQYF
cdr3_nt: TGTGCCAGCAGTTTACGGGGACTTGAGCAGTACTTC

j_call: TRBJ2-7
d_call: .
v_call: TRBV5-6
clone_size: .
cdr3_aa: CASSFLYEQYF
cdr3_nt: TGTGCCAGCAGCTTTCTTTACGAGCAGTACTTC

j_call: TRBJ2-7
d_call: .
v_call: TRBV20-1
clone_size: .
cdr3_aa: CSASNYEQYF
cdr3_nt: TGCAGTGCTTCCAACTACGAGCAGTACTTC

j_call: TRBJ2-2
d_call: TRBD2
v_call: TRBV10-1
clone_size: .
cdr3_aa: CASSESLAMNTGELFF
cdr3_nt: TGCGCCAGCAGTGAGTCACTAGCGATGAACACCGGGGAGCTGTTTTTT

j_call: TRBJ2-2
d_call: .
v_call: TRBV7-3
clone_size: .
cdr3_aa: CASSLVTGELFF
cdr3_nt: TGTGCCAGCAGCTTAGTCACCGGGGAGCTGTTTTTT

j_call: TRBJ1-4
d_call: .
v_call: TRBV7-2
clone_size: .
cdr3_aa: CASSLARPGTEKLFF
cdr3_nt: TGTGCCAGCAGCTTAGCGCGGCCAGGAACTGAAAAACTGTTTTTT

j_call: TRBJ1-5
d_call: TRBD1
v_call: TRBV7-2
clone_size: .
cdr3_aa: CASSPGQGRAQHF
cdr3_nt: TGTGCCAGCAGCCCGGGACAGGGTCGGGCCCAGCATTTT

j_call: TRBJ2-1
d_call: .
v_call: TRBV2
clone_size: .
cdr3_aa: CASSDGEYNEQFF
cdr3_nt: TGTGCCAGCAGTGATGGGGAATACAATGAGCAGTTCTTC

j_call: TRBJ2-3
d_call: .
v_call: TRBV20-1
clone_size: .
cdr3_aa: CSVMITDTQYF
cdr3_nt: TGCAGTGTGATGATAACAGATACGCAGTATTTT

j_call: TRBJ2-7
d_call: .
v_call: TRBV18
clone_size: .
cdr3_aa: CASSLLQGSEQYF
cdr3_nt: TGTGCCAGCTCCCTACTACAGGGTTCCGAGCAGTACTTC

j_call: TRBJ2-7
d_call: TRBD2
v_call: TRBV9
clone_size: .
cdr3_aa: CASSVAPSGKPHEQYF
cdr3_nt: TGTGCCAGCAGCGTAGCTCCTAGCGGGAAACCCCACGAGCAGTACTTC

j_call: TRBJ2-7
d_call: TRBD1
v_call: TRBV23-1
clone_size: .
cdr3_aa: CASSHADRGSYEQYF
cdr3_nt: TGCGCCAGCAGTCATGCGGACAGGGGGAGCTACGAGCAGTACTTC

j_call: TRBJ2-5
d_call: .
v_call: TRBV6-5
clone_size: .
cdr3_aa: CASSYFGVWGRETQYF
cdr3_nt: TGTGCCAGCAGTTACTTTGGAGTATGGGGCCGAGAGACCCAGTACTTC

j_call: TRBJ1-2
d_call: TRBD1
v_call: TRBV19
clone_size: .
cdr3_aa: CASTDRGDFGYTF
cdr3_nt: TGTGCCAGTACGGACAGGGGGGACTTTGGCTACACCTTC

j_call: TRBJ1-5
d_call: .
v_call: TRBV5-4
clone_size: .
cdr3_aa: CASSLLDQPQHF
cdr3_nt: TGTGCCAGCAGCTTGTTGGATCAGCCCCAGCATTTT

j_call: TRBJ2-1
d_call: .
v_call: TRBV10-3
clone_size: .
cdr3_aa: CASASGSYNEQFF
cdr3_nt: TGTGCCAGCGCCAGCGGCTCCTACAATGAGCAGTTCTTC

j_call: TRBJ1-4
d_call: .
v_call: TRBV18
clone_size: .
cdr3_aa: CASSPAGTVEKLFF
cdr3_nt: TGTGCCAGCTCACCGGCTGGGACCGTTGAAAAACTGTTTTTT

j_call: TRBJ1-1
d_call: .
v_call: TRBV5-1
clone_size: .
cdr3_aa: CASSLRGGRGTEAFF
cdr3_nt: TGCGCCAGCAGCTTGCGGGGTGGAAGAGGCACTGAAGCTTTCTTT

j_call: TRBJ2-2
d_call: TRBD1
v_call: TRBV7-9
clone_size: .
cdr3_aa: CASSFRTGQANTGELFF
cdr3_nt: TGTGCCAGCAGCTTTAGAACAGGACAGGCGAACACCGGGGAGCTGTTTTTT

j_call: TRBJ2-3
d_call: TRBD2
v_call: TRBV10-1
clone_size: .
cdr3_aa: CASSGTSQVEGDTQYF
cdr3_nt: TGCGCCAGCAGTGGGACTAGCCAGGTTGAGGGGGATACGCAGTATTTT

j_call: TRBJ2-1
d_call: TRBD1
v_call: TRBV27
clone_size: .
cdr3_aa: CASSLEGQGRNEQFF
cdr3_nt: TGTGCCAGCAGTCTTGAGGGACAGGGGAGGAATGAGCAGTTCTTC

j_call: TRBJ1-2
d_call: .
v_call: TRBV5-8
clone_size: .
cdr3_aa: CASSLEGRTHYGYTF
cdr3_nt: TGTGCCAGCAGCCTGGAAGGCAGGACTCACTATGGCTACACCTTC

j_call: TRBJ2-7
d_call: TRBD2
v_call: TRBV14
clone_size: once
cdr3_aa: CASSQALAGSYEQYF
cdr3_nt: TGTGCCAGCAGCCAAGCACTAGCGGGGTCCTACGAGCAGTACTTC

j_call: TRBJ1-6
d_call: .
v_call: TRBV28
clone_size: .
cdr3_aa: CASSPGTVENSPLHF
cdr3_nt: TGTGCCAGCAGTCCCGGGACGGTCGAAAATTCACCCCTCCACTTT

j_call: TRBJ2-3
d_call: .
v_call: TRBV11-2
clone_size: once
cdr3_aa: CASSSAGGTDTQYF
cdr3_nt: TGTGCCAGCAGCTCCGCCGGGGGCACAGATACGCAGTATTTT

j_call: TRBJ1-6
d_call: TRBD1
v_call: TRBV5-1
clone_size: once
cdr3_aa: CASSLAGQVRGSPLHF
cdr3_nt: TGCGCCAGCAGCTTGGCGGGACAGGTGAGGGGTTCACCCCTCCACTTT

j_call: TRBJ1-5
d_call: TRBD1
v_call: TRBV4-1
clone_size: .
cdr3_aa: CASSLSGQGRQPQHF
cdr3_nt: TGCGCCAGCAGCCTATCAGGACAGGGACGTCAGCCCCAGCATTTT

j_call: TRBJ1-5
d_call: .
v_call: TRBV19
clone_size: .
cdr3_aa: CASRLKYSNQPQHF
cdr3_nt: TGTGCCAGTAGACTCAAGTATAGCAATCAGCCCCAGCATTTT

j_call: TRBJ1-1
d_call: TRBD1
v_call: TRBV5-4
clone_size: .
cdr3_aa: CASRSPGGTEAFF
cdr3_nt: TGTGCCAGCAGGTCCCCAGGGGGCACTGAAGCTTTCTTT

j_call: TRBJ2-7
d_call: TRBD1
v_call: TRBV5-1
clone_size: .
cdr3_aa: CASSPGTGAHEQYF
cdr3_nt: TGCGCCAGCTCACCCGGGACAGGGGCCCACGAGCAGTACTTC

j_call: TRBJ2-7
d_call: .
v_call: TRBV7-2
clone_size: .
cdr3_aa: CASSSGTTLYEQYF
cdr3_nt: TGTGCCAGCAGCTCCGGGACAACTCTCTACGAGCAGTACTTC

j_call: TRBJ2-5
d_call: .
v_call: TRBV29-1
clone_size: .
cdr3_aa: CSAARGVEGEQYF
cdr3_nt: TGCAGCGCCGCCAGGGGAGTTGAAGGTGAGCAGTACTTC

j_call: TRBJ1-2
d_call: TRBD1
v_call: TRBV2
clone_size: .
cdr3_aa: CASSERGTADSGNGYTF
cdr3_nt: TGTGCCAGCAGTGAAAGGGGGACAGCCGACTCTGGCAATGGCTACACCTTC

j_call: TRBJ2-3
d_call: .
v_call: TRBV7-9
clone_size: .
cdr3_aa: CASSSPGGPADTQYF
cdr3_nt: TGTGCCAGCAGCTCACCCGGGGGGCCAGCAGATACGCAGTATTTT

j_call: TRBJ2-5
d_call: .
v_call: TRBV4-2
clone_size: .
cdr3_aa: CASSQGYQETQYF
cdr3_nt: TGTGCCAGCAGCCAAGGGTACCAAGAGACCCAGTACTTC

j_call: TRBJ1-5
d_call: TRBD1
v_call: TRBV28
clone_size: .
cdr3_aa: CASSLGQYNQPQHF
cdr3_nt: TGTGCCAGCAGTTTGGGACAGTACAATCAGCCCCAGCATTTT

j_call: TRBJ2-5
d_call: .
v_call: TRBV9
clone_size: .
cdr3_aa: CASSVSPQETQYF
cdr3_nt: TGTGCCAGCAGCGTTTCCCCGCAAGAGACCCAGTACTTC

j_call: TRBJ2-3
d_call: TRBD1
v_call: TRBV9
clone_size: .
cdr3_aa: CASSVGRTGGADTQYF
cdr3_nt: TGTGCCAGCAGCGTCGGACGGACAGGGGGCGCGGATACGCAGTATTTT

j_call: TRBJ1-5
d_call: .
v_call: TRBV4-1
clone_size: .
cdr3_aa: CASSQVAGGSNQPQHF
cdr3_nt: TGCGCCAGCAGCCAAGTCGCCGGGGGGAGCAATCAGCCCCAGCATTTT

j_call: TRBJ1-2
d_call: TRBD1
v_call: TRBV2
clone_size: few
cdr3_aa: CASSEDRTYGYTF
cdr3_nt: TGTGCCAGCAGTGAGGACAGGACCTATGGCTACACCTTC

j_call: TRBJ1-2
d_call: .
v_call: TRBV28
clone_size: .
cdr3_aa: CASSDPNYGYTF
cdr3_nt: TGTGCCAGCAGTGACCCTAACTATGGCTACACCTTC

j_call: TRBJ2-5
d_call: TRBD2
v_call: TRBV27
clone_size: .
cdr3_aa: CASSPRTSGRALGETQYF
cdr3_nt: TGTGCCAGCAGTCCCCGGACTAGCGGGAGGGCCTTGGGAGAGACCCAGTACTTC

j_call: TRBJ1-4
d_call: TRBD1
v_call: TRBV2
clone_size: .
cdr3_aa: CASSEYRGWTNEKLFF
cdr3_nt: TGTGCCAGCAGTGAGTACAGGGGATGGACTAATGAAAAACTGTTTTTT

j_call: TRBJ1-1
d_call: .
v_call: TRBV14
clone_size: .
cdr3_aa: CASSQENMGGTEAFF
cdr3_nt: TGTGCCAGCAGCCAAGAAAATATGGGTGGCACTGAAGCTTTCTTT

j_call: TRBJ2-3
d_call: .
v_call: TRBV11-3
clone_size: .
cdr3_aa: CASSPHTDTQYF
cdr3_nt: TGTGCCAGCAGCCCCCACACAGATACGCAGTATTTT

j_call: TRBJ2-3
d_call: .
v_call: TRBV14
clone_size: .
cdr3_aa: CASSPSGRRLADTQYF
cdr3_nt: TGTGCCAGCAGCCCGTCGGGGCGTAGGTTAGCAGATACGCAGTATTTT

j_call: TRBJ1-2
d_call: .
v_call: TRBV28
clone_size: once
cdr3_aa: CASNTGAPSYTF
cdr3_nt: TGTGCCAGCAATACCGGGGCCCCTAGCTACACCTTC

j_call: TRBJ2-2
d_call: .
v_call: TRBV12-5
clone_size: .
cdr3_aa: CASGPLDGELFF
cdr3_nt: TGTGCTAGTGGCCCGCTTGACGGGGAGCTGTTTTTT

j_call: TRBJ1-1
d_call: .
v_call: TRBV2
clone_size: .
cdr3_aa: CASSLRLSNTEAFF
cdr3_nt: TGTGCCAGCAGTCTTAGACTATCAAACACTGAAGCTTTCTTT

j_call: TRBJ2-7
d_call: .
v_call: TRBV2
clone_size: .
cdr3_aa: CASSRELSYEQYF
cdr3_nt: TGTGCCAGTAGTAGGGAACTCTCCTACGAGCAGTACTTC